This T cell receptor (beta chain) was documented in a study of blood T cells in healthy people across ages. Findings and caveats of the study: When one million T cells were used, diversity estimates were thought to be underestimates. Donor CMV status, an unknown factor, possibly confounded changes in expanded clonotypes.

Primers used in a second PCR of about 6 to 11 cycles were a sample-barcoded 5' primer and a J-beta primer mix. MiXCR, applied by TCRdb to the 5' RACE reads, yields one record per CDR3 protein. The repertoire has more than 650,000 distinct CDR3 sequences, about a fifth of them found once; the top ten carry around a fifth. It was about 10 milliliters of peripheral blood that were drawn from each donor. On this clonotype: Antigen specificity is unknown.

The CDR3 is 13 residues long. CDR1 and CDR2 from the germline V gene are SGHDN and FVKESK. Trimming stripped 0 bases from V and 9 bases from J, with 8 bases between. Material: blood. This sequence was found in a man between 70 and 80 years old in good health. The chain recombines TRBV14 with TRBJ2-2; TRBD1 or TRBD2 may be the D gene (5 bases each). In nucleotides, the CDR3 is TGTGCCAGCAGCCAAGACTGGGACCGGGAGCTGTTTTTT. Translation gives CASSQDWDRELFF.